The sequence of this TCR beta chain was determined in a study of blood T cell repertoires in COVID-19. Study background: The United States, Italy and Spain supplied acute and convalescent COVID-19 samples.

Between the trimmed V and J ends, which lost 5 bases and 5 bases, there was a span of 13 bases. Germline assignment: CDR1 LNHNV and CDR2 YYDKDF (reference sequence). The CDR3 is 14 residues long. This table comes from immunoSEQ multiplex PCR, and its TCRdb copy is limited to in-frame clones, with some not included. The sample has a few hundred thousand clones; roughly 90% are singletons. The TCR was taken from a man in his sixties who had recovered from COVID-19. The sequencing input was peripheral blood. The chain couples TRBV15 to TRBJ1-5; perhaps TRBD1 as D (5 bases). The CDR3 DNA follows: TGTGCCACCAGCGGACCCCAGGGTGATCAGCCCCAGCATTTT. This codes for CATSGPQGDQPQHF. The full variable domain, with the rest looked up from reference TRBV15 and TRBJ1-5, is DAMVIQNPRYQVTQFGKPVTLSCSQTLNHNVMYWYQQKSSQAPKLLFHYYDKDFNNEADTPDNFQSRRPNTSFCFLDIRSPGLGDTAMYLCATSGPQGDQPQHFGDGTRLSIL.